The 8 T cell receptor beta chains reported below all come from one sample, sequenced in a study of cytomegalovirus exposure and HLA in healthy donors (dated by TCRdb to 2015 to 2018). Libraries were prepared through the immunoSEQ multiplex PCR assay. For the multiplex PCR, a mixture combining 60 forward primers for TCR Vbeta segments and 13 reverse primers for TCR Jbeta segments was used. TCRdb obtained this table from immuneACCESS and retained in-frame rearrangements with V and J assigned. These tables miss some clones; where compared with another copy, unresolved V genes account for less than half of the shortfall, and the remainder is unexplained. For this sample there are a few hundred thousand clones; more than 55% appear just once. The ten largest clones add up to about 2.1% of the sample. The specimen sequenced was PBMCs. The receptors originated from a female donor in good health and CMV-seronegative.

For the CDR3, the DNA is TGTGCCAGCAGCCGGGACATGAACACTGAAGCTTTCTTT. This sequence encodes CASSRDMNTEAFF. V is TRBV7-9 and J is TRBJ1-1, with a possible D match to TRBD1 (6 bases). This CDR3 spans 13 amino acids. Germline V gene lookup returns CDR1 SEHNR and CDR2 FQNEAQ (reference sequence). The V and J ends lost 5 bases and 0 bases respectively, with 7 bases between them.

A few counts support this clone. CDR3 loop: CASGVSGNLYYNEQFF. In nucleotides, the CDR3 is TGTGCCAGCGGGGTTAGCGGGAACCTTTACTACAATGAGCAGTTCTTC. The V and J genes are TRBV27 and TRBJ2-1; 8 bases fit TRBD2. CDR3 length: 16 amino acids. Germline V gene lookup returns CDR1 MNHEY and CDR2 SMNVEV (reference sequence). Trimming took 8 bases from V and 3 from J; bases not matched to a gene: 12.

This clone was seen more than once but under ten times. The genes are TRBV7-8 and TRBJ1-3; 7 bases map to TRBD1. J lost 5 bases, V lost 5 bases, and 6 bases had no gene match. The CDR3 spans 14 residues. In germline, CDR1 is SGHVS, CDR2 FQNEAQ. The CDR3 region has the DNA TGTGCCAGCAGCCGGACAGGATACCGAAACACCATATATTTT. Translating gives CASSRTGYRNTIYF.

The chain has TRBV7-9 and TRBJ2-1; 10 positions agree with TRBD2. In germline, CDR1 is SEHNR, CDR2 FQNEAQ (reference sequence). V was clipped by 5 bases and J by 2 bases; unmatched bases: 3. The CDR3 sequence is 15 residues long. The DNA for the CDR3 is TGTGCCAGCAGCCTGGGACTAGCGACCTACAATGAGCAGTTCTTC. Amino acid sequence: CASSLGLATYNEQFF. Complete variable domain (other parts from reference TRBV7-9 and TRBJ2-1): DTGVSQNPRHKITKRGQNVTFRCDPISEHNRLYWYRQTLGQGPEFLTYFQNEAQLEKSRLLSDRFSAERPKGSFSTLEIQRTEQGDSAMYLCASSLGLATYNEQFFGPGTRLTVL.

The CDR3 sequence: CSATGVGYEQYF. The DNA for the CDR3 is TGCAGCGCTACAGGGGTCGGCTACGAGCAGTACTTC. The rearrangement joins TRBV29-1 to TRBJ2-7; 7 nucleotides match TRBD1. The germline gives CDR1 SQVTM, CDR2 ANQGSEA. The length of the CDR3 is 12 residues. J lost 3 bases, V lost 7 bases, and 6 bases had no gene match.

This clone was seen a few times. This sample also contains other DNA sequences that code for the same CDR3. V and J are TRBV18 and TRBJ2-7; no definite D call. CDR3 length: 12 amino acids. Germline V lookup: CDR1 KGHSH, CDR2 LQKENI. V lost 0 bases to trimming and J lost 6 bases, with 6 bases between them. CDR3 loop: CASSPPTGEQYF. DNA for the CDR3: TGTGCCAGCTCACCACCGACGGGCGAGCAGTACTTC.

The genes are TRBV30 and TRBJ2-7; TRBD1 aligns across 7 bases. V shed 2 bases, J shed 0 bases, and the junction held 4 bases outside the gene matches. The V gene's germline CDR1 is GTSNPN and CDR2 SVGIG (reference sequence). The CDR3 covers 14 residues. The CDR3 coding sequence is TGTGCCTGGAGTACAGGGGCCGGCTCCTACGAGCAGTACTTC. Its translation: CAWSTGAGSYEQYF.

V is TRBV10-1 and J is TRBJ2-2; TRBD2 matches 10 bases. Germline V gives CDR1 WNHNN, CDR2 SYGVQD (reference sequence). This CDR3 is built from 16 residues. J lost 2 bases, V lost 6 bases, and 6 bases had no gene match. The DNA of the CDR3 is TGCGCCAGCAGCTCCCGGACTAGCGGAAACACCGGGGAGCTGTTTTTT. It yields the protein CASSSRTSGNTGELFF.